These T cell receptor beta chains were read from a single sample in a study of PD-L1 blockade in urothelial cancer. Data came from immunoSEQ multiplex PCR; TCRdb stores just in-frame clones and leaves some out. The sample includes around 110,000 clones, more than 85% seen only once; the top ten take under 2%. Sequenced here: PBMCs, sampled around atezolizumab (anti-PD-L1) treatment. Receptors originate from a man in his 60s with urothelial cancer. The CDR3 runs from the conserved cysteine through the conserved F or W. Each record gives: J gene, CDR3 length, V gene, D gene, clone size, CDR3 DNA, CDR3 protein. A D gene is named only where the DNA matches it firmly. Clone size is not always given. Where it is, it says once, few, many or a class for expanded clones.

>TRBJ2-3|16|TRBV6-1|TRBD2|-
TGTGCCAGCAGTGATTTAGCGGGAGATAGCACAGATACGCAGTATTTT
CASSDLAGDSTDTQYF
>TRBJ1-2|14|TRBV6-5|-|-
TGTGCCAGCATGCAGGGACTCCTGACTGGAGGCTACACCTTC
CASMQGLLTGGYTF
>TRBJ1-4|16|TRBV5-4|TRBD1|-
TGTGCCAGCAGCCCGGACCCCCAGGGGGCAGGGGAAAAACTGTTTTTT
CASSPDPQGAGEKLFF
>TRBJ1-4|14|TRBV19|-|-
TGTGCCAGTAGTATGGCGGATATGAATGAAAAACTGTTTTTT
CASSMADMNEKLFF
>TRBJ2-5|13|TRBV10-1|-|-
TGCGCCAGCCCCGTAGGAGGACAAGAGACCCAGTACTTC
CASPVGGQETQYF
>TRBJ2-5|16|TRBV7-2|TRBD2|-
TGTGCCAGCAGCTCCATACTAGCGGGGGGGCGTGAGACCCAGTACTTC
CASSSILAGGRETQYF
>TRBJ2-5|13|TRBV11-3|TRBD1|-
TGTGCCAGCAGCCCGGGACAGGGTCAGACCCAGTACTTC
CASSPGQGQTQYF
>TRBJ2-4|12|TRBV29-1|-|-
TGCAGCGCTTACAGGGAAGAAAACATTCAGTACTTC
CSAYREENIQYF
>TRBJ2-6|17|TRBV5-1|-|-
TGCGCCAGCAGCTTGGTCGGGGTTTGGGCTGGGGCCAACGTCCTGACTTTC
CASSLVGVWAGANVLTF
>TRBJ2-7|14|TRBV6-1|TRBD1|-
TGTGCCAGCTCTGCGGGACAGGGGGCTGGAGAGCAGTACTTC
CASSAGQGAGEQYF
>TRBJ2-1|16|TRBV7-9|TRBD2|-
TGTGCCAGCAGCGCATCCTTAGCGGGGGCCCCCTCGGAGCAGTTCTTC
CASSASLAGAPSEQFF
>TRBJ2-7|14|TRBV5-6|-|-
TGTGCCAGCAGCCCCACGTTCTCCGGGGACGAGCAGTACTTC
CASSPTFSGDEQYF
>TRBJ2-6|17|TRBV27|-|once
TGTGCCAGCAGTTCTACAGGGAGAGCGATCGGGGCCAACGTCCTGACTTTC
CASSSTGRAIGANVLTF
>TRBJ1-2|13|TRBV11-3|TRBD1|-
TGTGCCAGCAGCCCCCGGGACAGGGCGGTCCACACCTTC
CASSPRDRAVHTF
>TRBJ2-3|16|TRBV18|TRBD1|-
TGTGCCAGCTCACGGTCTCAGGGGGCGAGCACAGATACGCAGTATTTT
CASSRSQGASTDTQYF
>TRBJ1-6|17|TRBV5-1|TRBD1|-
TGCGCCAGCAGCTTGGCCCTTTTTGGGACAGGGGTTTCACCCCTCCACTTT
CASSLALFGTGVSPLHF
>TRBJ2-7|21|TRBV13|TRBD2|-
TGTGCCAGCAGTCGAAGACAGCCGTTGACCGGGACTAGCGGGAGGGATTACGAGCAGTACTTC
CASSRRQPLTGTSGRDYEQYF
>TRBJ1-5|14|TRBV19|TRBD1|-
TGTGCCAGTAGTTCCACAGGGGGGAATCAGCCCCAGCATTTT
CASSSTGGNQPQHF
>TRBJ1-2|13|TRBV19|-|-
TGTGCCAGTACGAGACTAAAGGACTATGGCTACACCTTC
CASTRLKDYGYTF
>TRBJ2-7|14|TRBV11-2|TRBD1|many
TGTGCCAGCACAGCTCCGGGACAGGGCTACGAGCAGTACTTC
CASTAPGQGYEQYF
>TRBJ2-2|13|TRBV5-1|-|-
TGCGCCAGCAGCCCCCCGGGTGGCGGGGAGCTGTTTTTT
CASSPPGGGELFF
>TRBJ1-1|13|TRBV28|-|-
TGTGCCAGCATTCCACCCGGGAACACTGAAGCTTTCTTT
CASIPPGNTEAFF
>TRBJ2-5|15|TRBV7-8|TRBD1|-
TGTGCCAGCAGCCCAGCCGGACAGGGGGCGGAGACCCAGTACTTC
CASSPAGQGAETQYF
>TRBJ1-2|15|TRBV9|-|-
TGTGCCAGCAGCCCCCGACAGCTTACTAACTATGGCTACACCTTC
CASSPRQLTNYGYTF
>TRBJ2-7|16|TRBV6-6|TRBD2|-
TGTGCCAGCAGTTACGCGACTAGCGGTCCTCCCTACGAGCAGTACTTC
CASSYATSGPPYEQYF
>TRBJ2-6|18|TRBV6-1|TRBD1|-
TGTGCCAGCAGTGCCCGGACAGGGATCTCGTCTGGGGCCAACGTCCTGACTTTC
CASSARTGISSGANVLTF
>TRBJ1-4|16|TRBV9|-|-
TGTGCCAGCAGCGTAGATATTTCCGGTTCTAATGAAAAACTGTTTTTT
CASSVDISGSNEKLFF
>TRBJ2-1|17|TRBV11-2|TRBD2|-
TGTGCCAGCAGCTTAGGGCCGGGTGGAGGGAGGGACGATGAGCAGTTCTTC
CASSLGPGGGRDDEQFF
>TRBJ2-2|14|TRBV28|TRBD2|-
TGTGCCAGCCTCGCGGGAGGGCCCGCCGGGGAGCTGTTTTTT
CASLAGGPAGELFF
>TRBJ2-5|18|TRBV11-3|TRBD1|-
TGTGCCAGCAGCTTATTACGGACAGGGGGCGTGGGAAGGGAGACCCAGTACTTC
CASSLLRTGGVGRETQYF
>TRBJ2-1|12|TRBV6-6|TRBD1|-
TGTGCCAGCAGTGCAGGACAGGGCCAGCAGTTCTTC
CASSAGQGQQFF
>TRBJ2-2|12|TRBV7-9|-|once
TGTGCCAGCAGCGTTGCGGGCGGGGAGCTGTTTTTT
CASSVAGGELFF
>TRBJ2-1|18|TRBV9|TRBD2|-
TGTGCCAGCAGCGTAAGCCCCCGGGGGGGAAGCTCCTACAATGAGCAGTTCTTC
CASSVSPRGGSSYNEQFF
>TRBJ2-6|16|TRBV6-6|TRBD1|-
TGTGCCAGCAAGGGACAGGGGCCCTCTGGGGCCAACGTCCTGACTTTC
CASKGQGPSGANVLTF
>TRBJ1-5|15|TRBV5-6|-|-
TGTGCCAGCAGCCCTTGGGGTACGGGGAATCAGCCCCAGCATTTT
CASSPWGTGNQPQHF
>TRBJ1-2|14|TRBV10-3|-|-
TGTGCCATCAGCGACCGGGACAAGAACTATGGCTACACCTTC
CAISDRDKNYGYTF
>TRBJ2-3|15|TRBV27|TRBD1|-
TGTGCCAGCAGCTACCAGGACAGGAGCACAGATACGCAGTATTTT
CASSYQDRSTDTQYF
>TRBJ1-5|13|TRBV18|-|few
TGTGCCAGCTCACCAAAGGGGGATCAGCCCCAGCATTTT
CASSPKGDQPQHF
>TRBJ2-7|13|TRBV11-2|-|-
TGTGCCAGCAGCTTAGGGAGTGCCTACGAGCAGTACTTC
CASSLGSAYEQYF
>TRBJ2-7|13|TRBV5-1|TRBD1|-
TGCGCCAGCAGCTTCGGACAGGGGGACGAGCAGTACTTC
CASSFGQGDEQYF
>TRBJ1-5|14|TRBV6-1|TRBD1|-
TGTGCCAGCGCCCGCGACAGGGAAGATCAGCCCCAGCATTTT
CASARDREDQPQHF
>TRBJ2-2|15|TRBV6-1|TRBD1|-
TGTGCCAGCAGCCCCAGGGGGCGGAACACCGGGGAGCTGTTTTTT
CASSPRGRNTGELFF
>TRBJ2-5|16|TRBV5-4|-|-
TGTGCCAGCAGCCCGACACAGGGGGCGGGAGGAGAGACCCAGTACTTC
CASSPTQGAGGETQYF
>TRBJ2-2|13|TRBV7-3|-|few
TGTGCCAGCAGTCGGACTCTGACCGGGGAGCTGTTTTTT
CASSRTLTGELFF
>TRBJ1-3|15|TRBV6-1|TRBD1|-
TGTGCCAGCAGTGAGGGGACAGGGGCCGGAAACACCATATATTTT
CASSEGTGAGNTIYF
>TRBJ2-1|18|TRBV11-2|TRBD2|-
TGTGCCAGCAGCTTAGTAGGTCGGGTAGCGGGGCCCTACAATGAGCAGTTCTTC
CASSLVGRVAGPYNEQFF
>TRBJ2-3|16|TRBV30|TRBD2|-
TGTGCCTGTGGACTAGCGGGACTGGTTAGCACAGATACGCAGTATTTT
CACGLAGLVSTDTQYF
>TRBJ2-1|18|TRBV7-3|TRBD2|-
TGTGCCAGCAGCTTAAGTATAGCGGGGGCCGGCTCCTACAATGAGCAGTTCTTC
CASSLSIAGAGSYNEQFF